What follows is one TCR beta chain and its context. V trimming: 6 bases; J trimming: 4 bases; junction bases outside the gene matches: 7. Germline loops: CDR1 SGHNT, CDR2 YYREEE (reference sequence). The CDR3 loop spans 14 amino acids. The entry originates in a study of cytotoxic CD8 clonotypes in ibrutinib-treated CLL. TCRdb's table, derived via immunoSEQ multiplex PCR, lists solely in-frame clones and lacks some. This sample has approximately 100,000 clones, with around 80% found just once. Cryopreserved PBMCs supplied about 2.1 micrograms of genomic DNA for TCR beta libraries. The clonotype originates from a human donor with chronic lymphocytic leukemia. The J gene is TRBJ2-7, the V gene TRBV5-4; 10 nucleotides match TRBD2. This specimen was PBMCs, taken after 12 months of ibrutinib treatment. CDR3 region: CASTVAGGKYEQYF. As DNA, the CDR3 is TGTGCCAGCACCGTAGCGGGGGGAAAATACGAGCAGTACTTC.